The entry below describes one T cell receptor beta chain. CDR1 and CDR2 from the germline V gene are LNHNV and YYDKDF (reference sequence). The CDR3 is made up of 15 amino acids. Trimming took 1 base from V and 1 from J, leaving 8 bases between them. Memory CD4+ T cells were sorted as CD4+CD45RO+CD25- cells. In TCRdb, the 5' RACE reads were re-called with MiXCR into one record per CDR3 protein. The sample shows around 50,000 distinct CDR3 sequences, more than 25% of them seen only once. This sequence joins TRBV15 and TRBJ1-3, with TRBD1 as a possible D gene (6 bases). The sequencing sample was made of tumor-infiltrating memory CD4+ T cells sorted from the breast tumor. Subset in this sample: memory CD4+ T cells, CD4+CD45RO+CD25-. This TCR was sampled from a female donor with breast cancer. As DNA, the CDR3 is TGTGCCACCAGCAGAGGAACAGGGTCTGGAAACACCATATATTTT. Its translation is CATSRGTGSGNTIYF.